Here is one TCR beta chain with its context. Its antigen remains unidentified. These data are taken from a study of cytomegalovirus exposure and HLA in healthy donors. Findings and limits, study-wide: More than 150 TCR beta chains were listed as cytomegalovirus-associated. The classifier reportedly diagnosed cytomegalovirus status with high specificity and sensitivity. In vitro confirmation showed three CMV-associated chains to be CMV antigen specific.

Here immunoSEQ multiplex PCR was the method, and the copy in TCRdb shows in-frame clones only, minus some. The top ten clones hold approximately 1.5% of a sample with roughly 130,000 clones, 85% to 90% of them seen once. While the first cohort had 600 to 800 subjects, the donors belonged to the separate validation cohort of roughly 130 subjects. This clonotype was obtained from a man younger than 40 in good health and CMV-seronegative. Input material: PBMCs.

CDR3 coding DNA: TGCGCCAGCAGCCTGAGCGGGAGGGGTTTCTACGAGCAGTACTTC. Translation gives CASSLSGRGFYEQYF. This chain joins TRBV5-1 and TRBJ2-7, with TRBD2 identical over 10 bases. V trimming: 4 bases; J trimming: 3 bases; junction bases outside the gene matches: 7. The CDR3 has 15 residues. Germline-derived CDR1 and CDR2 are SGHRS and YFSETQ.